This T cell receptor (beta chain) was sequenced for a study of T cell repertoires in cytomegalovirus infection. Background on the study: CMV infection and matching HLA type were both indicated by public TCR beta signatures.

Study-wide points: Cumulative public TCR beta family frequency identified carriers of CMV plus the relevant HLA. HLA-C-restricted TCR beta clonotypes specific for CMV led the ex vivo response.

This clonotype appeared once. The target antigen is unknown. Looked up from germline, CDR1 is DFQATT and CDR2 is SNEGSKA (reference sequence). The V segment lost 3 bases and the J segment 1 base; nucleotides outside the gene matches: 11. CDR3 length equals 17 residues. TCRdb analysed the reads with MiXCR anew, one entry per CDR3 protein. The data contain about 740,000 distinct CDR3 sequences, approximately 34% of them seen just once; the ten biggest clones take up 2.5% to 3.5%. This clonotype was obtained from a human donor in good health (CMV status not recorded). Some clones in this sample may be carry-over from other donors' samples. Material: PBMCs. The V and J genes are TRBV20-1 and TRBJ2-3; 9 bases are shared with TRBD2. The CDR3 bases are TGCAGTGCTAGTTCCAGCGGGAGGCTCGGGGGCACAGATACGCAGTATTTT. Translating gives CSASSSGRLGGTDTQYF.